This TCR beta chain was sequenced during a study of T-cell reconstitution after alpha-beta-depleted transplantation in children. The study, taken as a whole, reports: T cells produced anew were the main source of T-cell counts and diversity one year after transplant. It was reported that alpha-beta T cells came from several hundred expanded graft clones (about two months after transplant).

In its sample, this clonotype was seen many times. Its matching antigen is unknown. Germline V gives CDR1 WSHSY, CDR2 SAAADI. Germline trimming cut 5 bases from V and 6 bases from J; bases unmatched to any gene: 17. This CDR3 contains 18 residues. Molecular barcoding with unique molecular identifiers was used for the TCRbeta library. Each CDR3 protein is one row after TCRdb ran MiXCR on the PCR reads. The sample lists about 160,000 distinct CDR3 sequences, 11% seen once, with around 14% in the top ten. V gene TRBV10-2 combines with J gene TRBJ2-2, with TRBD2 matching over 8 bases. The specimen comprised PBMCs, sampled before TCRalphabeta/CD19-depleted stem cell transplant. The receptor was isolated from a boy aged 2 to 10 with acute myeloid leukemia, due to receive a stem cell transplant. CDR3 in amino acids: CASSFFSGGPDRSGELFF. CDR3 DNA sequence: TGCGCCAGCAGTTTTTTCTCGGGGGGGCCTGATCGTTCCGGGGAGCTGTTTTTT.